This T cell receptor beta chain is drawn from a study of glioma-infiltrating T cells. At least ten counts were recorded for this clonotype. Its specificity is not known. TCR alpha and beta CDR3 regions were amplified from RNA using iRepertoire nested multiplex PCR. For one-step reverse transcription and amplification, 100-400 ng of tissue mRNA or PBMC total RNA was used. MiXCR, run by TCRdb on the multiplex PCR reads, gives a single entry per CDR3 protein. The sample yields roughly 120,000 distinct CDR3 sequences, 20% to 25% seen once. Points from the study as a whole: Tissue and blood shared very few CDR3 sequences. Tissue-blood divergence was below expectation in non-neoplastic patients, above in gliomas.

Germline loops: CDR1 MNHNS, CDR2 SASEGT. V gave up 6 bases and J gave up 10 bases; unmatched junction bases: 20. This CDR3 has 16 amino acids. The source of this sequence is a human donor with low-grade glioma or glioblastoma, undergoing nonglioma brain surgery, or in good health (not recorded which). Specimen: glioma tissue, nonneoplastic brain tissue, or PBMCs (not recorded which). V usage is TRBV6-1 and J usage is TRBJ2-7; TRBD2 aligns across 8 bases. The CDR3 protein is CASSSPPGAGVSRQYF. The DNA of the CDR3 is TGTGCCAGCAGCTCCCCCCCCGGAGCGGGGGTGAGCAGACAGTACTTC.